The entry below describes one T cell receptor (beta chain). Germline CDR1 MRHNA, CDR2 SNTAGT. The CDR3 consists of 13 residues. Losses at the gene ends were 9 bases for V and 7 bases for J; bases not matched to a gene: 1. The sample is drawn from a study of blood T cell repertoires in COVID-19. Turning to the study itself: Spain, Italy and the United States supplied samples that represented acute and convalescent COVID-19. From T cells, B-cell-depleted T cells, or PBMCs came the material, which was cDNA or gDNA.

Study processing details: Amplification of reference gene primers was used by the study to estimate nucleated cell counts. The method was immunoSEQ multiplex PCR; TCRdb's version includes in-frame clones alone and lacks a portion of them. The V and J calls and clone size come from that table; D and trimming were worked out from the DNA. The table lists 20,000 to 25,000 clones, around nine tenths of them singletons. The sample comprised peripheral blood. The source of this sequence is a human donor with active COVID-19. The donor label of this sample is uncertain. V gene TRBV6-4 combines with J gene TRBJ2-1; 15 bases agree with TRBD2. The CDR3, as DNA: TGTGCCAGGGGGACTAGCGGGAGGAATGAGCAGTTCTTC. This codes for CARGTSGRNEQFF.